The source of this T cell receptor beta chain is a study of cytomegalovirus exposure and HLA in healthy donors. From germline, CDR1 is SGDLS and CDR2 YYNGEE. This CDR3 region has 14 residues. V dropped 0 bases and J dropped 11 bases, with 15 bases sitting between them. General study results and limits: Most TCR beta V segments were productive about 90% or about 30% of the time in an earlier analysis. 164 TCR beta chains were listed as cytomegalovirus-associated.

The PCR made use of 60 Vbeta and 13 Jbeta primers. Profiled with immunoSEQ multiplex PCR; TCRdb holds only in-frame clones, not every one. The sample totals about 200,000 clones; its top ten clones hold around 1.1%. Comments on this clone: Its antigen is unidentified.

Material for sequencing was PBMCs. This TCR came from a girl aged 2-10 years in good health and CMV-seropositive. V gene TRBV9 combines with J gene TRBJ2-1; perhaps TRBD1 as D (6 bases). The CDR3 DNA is TGTGCCAGCAGCGTAGGCGTATTACAGGGAAAGCAGTTCTTC. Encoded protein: CASSVGVLQGKQFF.